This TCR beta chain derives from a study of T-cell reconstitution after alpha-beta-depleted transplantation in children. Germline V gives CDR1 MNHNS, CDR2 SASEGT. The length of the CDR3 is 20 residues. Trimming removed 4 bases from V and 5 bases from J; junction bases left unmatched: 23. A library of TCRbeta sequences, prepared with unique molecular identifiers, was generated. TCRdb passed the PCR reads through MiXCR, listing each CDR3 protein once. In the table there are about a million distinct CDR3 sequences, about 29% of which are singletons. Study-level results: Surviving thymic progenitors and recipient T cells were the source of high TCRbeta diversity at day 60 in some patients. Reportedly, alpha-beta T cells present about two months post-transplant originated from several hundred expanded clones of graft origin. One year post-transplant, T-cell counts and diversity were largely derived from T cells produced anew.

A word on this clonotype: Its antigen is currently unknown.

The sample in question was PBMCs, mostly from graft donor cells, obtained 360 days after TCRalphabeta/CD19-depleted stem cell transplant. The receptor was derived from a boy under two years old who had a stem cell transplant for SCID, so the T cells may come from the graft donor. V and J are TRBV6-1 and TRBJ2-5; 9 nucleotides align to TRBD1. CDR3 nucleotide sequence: TGTGCCAGCAGTGTGGACGGGACAGGGATACGGCGGGCCCCGCGGGAGACCCAGTACTTC. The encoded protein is CASSVDGTGIRRAPRETQYF.